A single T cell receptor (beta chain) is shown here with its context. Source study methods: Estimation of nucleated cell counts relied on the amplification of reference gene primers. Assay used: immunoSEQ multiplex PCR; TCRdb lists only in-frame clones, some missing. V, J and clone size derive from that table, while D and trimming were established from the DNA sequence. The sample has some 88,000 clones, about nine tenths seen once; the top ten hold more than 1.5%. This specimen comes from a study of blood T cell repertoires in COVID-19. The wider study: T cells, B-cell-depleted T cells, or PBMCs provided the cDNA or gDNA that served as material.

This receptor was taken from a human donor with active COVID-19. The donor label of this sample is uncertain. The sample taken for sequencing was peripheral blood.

CDR3 residues: CASSPRTGNTGELFF. As DNA, the CDR3 is TGTGCCAGCAGCCCGAGGACAGGGAACACCGGGGAGCTGTTTTTT. The chain recombines TRBV7-8 with TRBJ2-2; 7 bases match TRBD1. The germline gives CDR1 SGHVS, CDR2 FQNEAQ. The CDR3 extends over 15 amino acids. V gave up 5 bases and J gave up 1 base; unmatched junction bases: 4.